This T cell receptor (beta chain) was documented in a study of PD-1 and CTLA-4 blockade in melanoma. V was cut by 5 bases and J by 14 bases, with 13 bases left in between. The CDR3 extends over 12 amino acids. Some clones are missing from TCRdb's copy, which holds only in-frame ones; the method was immunoSEQ multiplex PCR. The table includes tens of thousands of clones, 88% detected once. The gene calls are TRBV12-3 or TRBV12-4 and TRBJ1-6; possible D gene TRBD1, 5 bases. This clonotype was sampled from a human donor with melanoma. Sequencing was performed on CD8+ T cells from peripheral blood, taken from a patient given anti-PD-1 treatment. As DNA, the CDR3 is TGTGCCAGCAGTAGGGGCTTAGGGGCCCTCCACTTT. This codes for CASSRGLGALHF.